The clone carrying this T cell receptor beta chain came up many times. The antigen is undetermined. Study-level results: Tumor memory CD4+ T cell TCR gene usage was found to cluster with blood and lymph node memory CD4+ cells and with lymph node naive CD4+ cells. Whole repertoires were not studied in the larger cohort, only one V-J beta rearrangement.

Constant-region reverse primers amplified full-length variable regions, followed by semi-nested Nested Universal Primer A PCR. Via MiXCR, TCRdb re-called the 5' RACE reads, giving one row per CDR3 protein. Among 50,000 to 80,000 distinct CDR3 sequences listed, 20% to 25% were seen once. Memory CD4+ T cells were sorted as CD4+CD45RO+CD25- cells. This CDR3 is 12 amino acids long. Germline V gene lookup returns CDR1 DFQATT and CDR2 SNEGSKA (reference sequence). With 5 bases removed from V and 4 bases from J, the gap between germline ends came to 11 bases. The sequence came from a female donor with breast cancer. V gene TRBV20-1 combines with J gene TRBJ1-1; D is perhaps TRBD1 (5 bases). Source material: memory CD4+ T cells sorted from a lymph node. As to subset: memory CD4+ T cells, CD4+CD45RO+CD25-. The chain's CDR3 is CSAGLGGTEAFF. For the CDR3, the DNA is TGCAGTGCTGGTCTGGGGGGCACTGAAGCTTTCTTT.